This T cell receptor beta chain was obtained from a study of shared clonotypes between healthy human individuals. Overall study context: Each donor's CD4 naive and CD4 memory cells filled three plates apiece, CD8 naive two, and CD8 memory one.

Profiling relied on immunoSEQ multiplex PCR, and the TCRdb table lists in-frame clones only, not all of them. Here the sample spans about 1.5 million clones, approximately 96% being singletons. Trimming stripped 1 base from V and 8 bases from J, with 12 bases between. The CDR3 consists of 14 residues. Germline V lookup: CDR1 SNHLY, CDR2 FYNNEI. The chain joins TRBV2 to TRBJ2-1; possible D gene TRBD1, 5 bases. The source material was naive CD4+ T cells sorted from blood. Subset of the sample: CD45RA+ positively selected. This TCR was recovered from a man in his thirties or forties in good health. This CDR3 reads CASSEGGAHHEQFF. CDR3 nucleotide sequence: TGTGCCAGCAGTGAAGGGGGCGCCCATCATGAGCAGTTCTTC.